What follows is one T cell receptor (beta chain) and its context. Its target is unknown. The V and J ends lost 6 bases and 3 bases, in that order; junction bases with no gene match: 3. Germline V gene lookup returns CDR1 SGHVS and CDR2 FQNEAQ. This CDR3 spans 13 amino acids. The data belong to a study of regulatory and conventional T cells in RAG deficiency. Study at large: Hypomorphic RAG mutations in CID or atypical SCID frequently accompany autoimmunity. Regarding the study as a whole: Control T-cell subsets had markedly higher Shannon entropy and lower Simpson indices than RAG-deficient patients. Shorter CDR3s in all patient subsets; >75% Treg-Tconv overlap in Omenn.

The repertoire was sequenced with immunoSEQ multiplex PCR; TCRdb's copy has only in-frame clones and lacks some. The sample holds 5,500 to 6,500 clones, approximately 90% seen once. The receptor comes from a human donor with RAG deficiency presenting as severe combined immunodeficiency. The chain is built from TRBV7-8 and TRBJ1-2; 8 positions agree with TRBD1. Material for sequencing was CD8+ T cells sorted from blood. The CDR3 region has the DNA TGTGCCAGCAGAGAACAGGGGGACTATGGCTACACCTTC. This sequence encodes CASREQGDYGYTF. Using reference TRBV7-8 and TRBJ1-2 for the parts outside the CDR3, the full variable domain is GAGVSQSPRYKVAKRGQDVALRCDPISGHVSLFWYQQALGQGPEFLTYFQNEAQLDKSGLPSDRFFAERPEGSVSTLKIQRTQQEDSAVYLCASREQGDYGYTFGSGTRLTVV.